These T cell receptor beta chains were read from a single sample in a study of vaccination and CD4 T cells after COVID-19. The antigens these receptors bind are not known. MiXCR, run by TCRdb on the PCR reads, gives a single entry per CDR3 protein. The sample carries some 9,700 distinct CDR3 sequences, less than 80% recorded once. Sequenced: CD4+ T cells from blood, cultured in vitro. These receptor sequences come from a human donor in good health. CDR3s leave out the opening cysteine and the closing phenylalanine or tryptophan.

J,V,CDR3
TRBJ2-5,TRBV18,ASSSGTGKMTQY
TRBJ1-2,TRBV7-9,ASSLRTGGGYT
TRBJ2-3,TRBV7-2,ASSSGLASTDTQY
TRBJ1-5,TRBV6-1,ASSASEWGNQPQH
TRBJ2-7,TRBV20-1,SATLVRIGYEQY
TRBJ2-5,TRBV7-2,ASSLGGVVTTQY
TRBJ2-7,TRBV5-6,ASSLRHLTGAGKVGEQY
TRBJ1-6,TRBV12-3/TRBV12-4,ASSNSQGTSNSPLH
TRBJ2-5,TRBV12-3/TRBV12-4,ASSQSGVQETQY
TRBJ1-1,TRBV12-5,ASAWSRTEAF
TRBJ2-2,TRBV27,ASSLGGRLTGELF
TRBJ2-1,TRBV7-8,ASFRGQGTYNEQF
TRBJ1-5,TRBV19,ASSLRGQPQH
TRBJ2-5,TRBV7-9,ASSLGEVLGGETQY
TRBJ1-1,TRBV5-4,ASSLAQTATEAF
TRBJ2-7,TRBV4-2,ASRPALDLYEQY
TRBJ1-1,TRBV6-5,ASSYRWGTEAF
TRBJ1-4,TRBV10-2,ASSESVGRLELF
TRBJ2-1,TRBV2,ASGLGNYNEQF
TRBJ1-5,TRBV6-2/TRBV6-3,ASWGSGAILQPQH
TRBJ2-7,TRBV12-3/TRBV12-4,ASSFSSRPGGGEQY
TRBJ2-1,TRBV7-2,ASSPASGRPFREQF
TRBJ1-2,TRBV19,ASSTLVEGSNYGYT
TRBJ2-3,TRBV25-1,ASSRDRGRSTDTQY
TRBJ1-2,TRBV20-1,SAARTGPLT
TRBJ1-1,TRBV12-3/TRBV12-4,ASMGQVGTEAF
TRBJ1-3,TRBV5-1,ASSPGGVRDTIY
TRBJ1-2,TRBV11-2,ASSLVGQMERGYT
TRBJ1-1,TRBV9,ASSVASRPGTEAF
TRBJ1-5,TRBV19,ASSIEGTKNQPQH
TRBJ1-1,TRBV28,ASSLQDTEAF